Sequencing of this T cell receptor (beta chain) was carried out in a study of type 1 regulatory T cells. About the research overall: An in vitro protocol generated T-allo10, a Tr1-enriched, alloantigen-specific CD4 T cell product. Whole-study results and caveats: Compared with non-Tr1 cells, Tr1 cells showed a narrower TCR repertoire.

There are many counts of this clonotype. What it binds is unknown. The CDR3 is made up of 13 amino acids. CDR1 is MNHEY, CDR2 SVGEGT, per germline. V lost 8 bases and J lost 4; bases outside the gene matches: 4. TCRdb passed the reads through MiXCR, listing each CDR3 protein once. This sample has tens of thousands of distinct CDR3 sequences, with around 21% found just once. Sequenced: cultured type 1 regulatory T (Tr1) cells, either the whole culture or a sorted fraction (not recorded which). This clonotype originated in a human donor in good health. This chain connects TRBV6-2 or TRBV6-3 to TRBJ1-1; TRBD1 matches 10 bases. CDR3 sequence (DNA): TGTGCCAGCGGAGGACAGGGGGGCACTGAAGCTTTCTTT. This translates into CASGGQGGTEAFF.